The T cell receptor beta chain under discussion was sequenced for a study of T cell changes during pregnancy in multiple sclerosis. Trimming cost V 1 base and J 3 bases, with 10 bases left between them. From germline, CDR1 is LGHNA and CDR2 YSLEER. There are 15 residues in the CDR3. Clones were read by immunoSEQ multiplex PCR, and TCRdb kept only the in-frame ones, dropping some. The data contain tens of thousands of clones, approximately 92% of them singletons. In regard to this clone: Other DNA sequences in this specimen translate into the identical CDR3.

The sequencing here drew on peripheral blood, taken in the second trimester of pregnancy. The V gene is TRBV4-3, the J gene TRBJ1-5; D not certain. The sequence was obtained from a female donor in good health, enrolled as a control in a pregnancy study. The CDR3 protein is CASSQGTGNNQPQHF. The CDR3 nucleotides are TGCGCCAGCAGCCAAGGGACGGGGAACAATCAGCCCCAGCATTTT.